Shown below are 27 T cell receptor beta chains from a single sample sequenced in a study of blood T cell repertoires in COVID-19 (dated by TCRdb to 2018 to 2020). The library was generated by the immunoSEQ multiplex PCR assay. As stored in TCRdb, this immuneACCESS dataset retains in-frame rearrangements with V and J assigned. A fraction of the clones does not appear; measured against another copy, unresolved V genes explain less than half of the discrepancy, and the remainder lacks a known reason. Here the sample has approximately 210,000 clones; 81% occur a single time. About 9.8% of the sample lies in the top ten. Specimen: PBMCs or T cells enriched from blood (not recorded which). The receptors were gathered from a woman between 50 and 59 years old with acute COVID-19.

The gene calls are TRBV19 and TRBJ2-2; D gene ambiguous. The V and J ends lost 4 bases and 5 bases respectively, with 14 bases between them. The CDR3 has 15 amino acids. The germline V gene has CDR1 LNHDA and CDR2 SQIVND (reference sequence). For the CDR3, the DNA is TGTGCCAGTAGTAACGGTCCGATTTTAACCGGGGAGCTGTTTTTT. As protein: CASSNGPILTGELFF. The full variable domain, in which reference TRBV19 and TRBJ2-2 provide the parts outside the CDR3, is DGGITQSPKYLFRKEGQNVTLSCEQNLNHDAMYWYRQDPGQGLRLIYYSQIVNDFQKGDIAEGYSVSREKKESFPLTVTSAQKNPTAFYLCASSNGPILTGELFFGEGSRLTVL.

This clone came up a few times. CDR3 amino acids: CATTETGFYNEQFF. CDR3 bases: TGTGCCACCACCGAGACAGGGTTCTACAATGAGCAGTTCTTC. J is TRBJ2-1 and V is TRBV15; 7 bases are a match to TRBD1. The CDR3 is made up of 14 amino acids. V gave up 7 bases and J gave up 3 bases; unmatched junction bases: 6. Per germline, CDR1 LNHNV and CDR2 YYDKDF (reference sequence).

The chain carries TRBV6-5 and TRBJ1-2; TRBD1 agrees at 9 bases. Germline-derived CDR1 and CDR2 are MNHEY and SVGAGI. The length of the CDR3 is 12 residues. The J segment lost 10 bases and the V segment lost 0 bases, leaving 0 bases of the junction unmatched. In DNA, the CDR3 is TGTGCCAGCAGTTACTCACAGGGGGCCTACACCTTC. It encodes CASSYSQGAYTF.

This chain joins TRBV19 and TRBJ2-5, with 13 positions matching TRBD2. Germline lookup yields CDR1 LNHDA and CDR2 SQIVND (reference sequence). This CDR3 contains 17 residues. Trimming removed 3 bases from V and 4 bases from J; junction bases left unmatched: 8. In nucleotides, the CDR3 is TGTGCCAGTAGTATGGCACTAGCGGGGGGGGAGGCAGAGACCCAGTACTTC. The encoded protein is CASSMALAGGEAETQYF.

CDR3 in amino acids: CASTKESGSGELFF. The CDR3 DNA reads TGTGCCAGCACCAAGGAAAGCGGGTCCGGGGAGCTGTTTTTT. J is TRBJ2-2 and V is TRBV7-9; perhaps TRBD2 as D (6 bases). Germline lookup yields CDR1 SEHNR and CDR2 FQNEAQ (reference sequence). Trimming removed 7 bases from V and 6 bases from J, with 15 bases in between. The CDR3 length is 14 residues.

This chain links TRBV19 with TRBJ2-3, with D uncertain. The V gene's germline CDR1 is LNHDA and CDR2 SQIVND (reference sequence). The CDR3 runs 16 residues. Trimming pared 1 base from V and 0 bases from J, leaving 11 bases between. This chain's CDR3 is CASSIGQLLSTDTQYF. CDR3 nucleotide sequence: TGTGCCAGTAGTATAGGTCAACTGCTAAGCACAGATACGCAGTATTTT.

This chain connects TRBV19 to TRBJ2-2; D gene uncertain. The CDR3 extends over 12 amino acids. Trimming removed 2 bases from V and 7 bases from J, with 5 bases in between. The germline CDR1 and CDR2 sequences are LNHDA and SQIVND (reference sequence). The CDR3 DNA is TGTGCCAGTAGTATACTGTACGGGGAGCTGTTTTTT. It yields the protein CASSILYGELFF.

CDR3 sequence (DNA): TGCGCCAGCAGCCAATCAAAAGGAAACACCATATATTTT. The encoded protein is CASSQSKGNTIYF. The rearrangement uses TRBV4-3 and TRBJ1-3; no reliable D call. Germline CDR1 and CDR2: LGHNA and YSLEER. V lost 2 bases and J lost 4, with 6 bases in between. The CDR3 is made up of 13 amino acids.

This CDR3 is CASSPRPSEGGELFF. CDR3 nucleotide sequence: TGTGCCAGCAGCCCGAGGCCGAGCGAGGGCGGGGAGCTGTTTTTT. The chain employs TRBV7-3 and TRBJ2-2; weak D call: TRBD2 (5 bases). CDR3 length: 15 residues. V lost 5 bases and J 7 bases, leaving 17 bases between the germline ends. Germline V gene data show CDR1 as SGHTA and CDR2 as FQGTGA.

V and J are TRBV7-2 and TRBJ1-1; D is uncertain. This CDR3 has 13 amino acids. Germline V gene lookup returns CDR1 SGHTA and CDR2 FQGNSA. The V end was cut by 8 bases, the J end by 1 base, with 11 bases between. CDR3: CASEGRRNTEAFF. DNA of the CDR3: TGTGCCAGCGAAGGGAGGCGGAACACTGAAGCTTTCTTT.

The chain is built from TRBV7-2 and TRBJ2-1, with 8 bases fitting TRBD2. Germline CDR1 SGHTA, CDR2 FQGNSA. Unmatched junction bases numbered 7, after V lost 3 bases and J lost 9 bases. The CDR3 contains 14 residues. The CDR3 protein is CASSFSGNKGEQFF. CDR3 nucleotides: TGTGCCAGCAGCTTTAGCGGGAATAAAGGTGAGCAGTTCTTC.

The CDR3 loop reads CAWSVPRGLGETQYF. DNA for the CDR3: TGTGCCTGGAGTGTACCGAGGGGGCTCGGAGAGACCCAGTACTTC. The rearrangement links TRBV30 to TRBJ2-5; the match to TRBD1 covers 7 bases. CDR1 and CDR2 (germline): GTSNPN, SVGIG (reference sequence). V shed 0 bases and J 4 bases; nucleotides not matched to a gene: 8. This CDR3 comprises 15 residues.

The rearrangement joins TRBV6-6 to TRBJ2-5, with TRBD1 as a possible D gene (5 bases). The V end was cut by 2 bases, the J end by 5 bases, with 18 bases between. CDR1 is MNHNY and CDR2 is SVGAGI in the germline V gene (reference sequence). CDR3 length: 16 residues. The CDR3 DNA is TGTGCCAGCAGTTACCCTCTCGACAGTAATGATGAGACCCAGTACTTC. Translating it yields CASSYPLDSNDETQYF.

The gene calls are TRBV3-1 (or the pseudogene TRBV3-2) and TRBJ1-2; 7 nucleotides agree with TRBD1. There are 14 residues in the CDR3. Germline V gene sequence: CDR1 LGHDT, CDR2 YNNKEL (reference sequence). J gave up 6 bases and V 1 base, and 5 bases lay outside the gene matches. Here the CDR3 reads CASSQGQGHHGYTF. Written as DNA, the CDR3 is TGTGCCAGCAGCCAAGGACAGGGTCACCATGGCTACACCTTC.

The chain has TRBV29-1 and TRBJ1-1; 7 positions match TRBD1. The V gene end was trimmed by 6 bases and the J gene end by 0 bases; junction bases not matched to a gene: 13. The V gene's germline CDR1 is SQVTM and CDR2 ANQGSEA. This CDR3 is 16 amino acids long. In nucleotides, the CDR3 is TGCAGCGTCAAGAGAGGCCCGGGACAGCTGAACACTGAAGCTTTCTTT. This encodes CSVKRGPGQLNTEAFF. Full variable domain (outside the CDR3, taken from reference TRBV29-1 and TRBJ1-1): SAVISQKPSRDICQRGTSLTIQCQVDSQVTMMFWYRQQPGQSLTLIATANQGSEATYESGFVIDKFPISRPNLTFSTLTVSNMSPEDSSIYLCSVKRGPGQLNTEAFFGQGTRLTVV.

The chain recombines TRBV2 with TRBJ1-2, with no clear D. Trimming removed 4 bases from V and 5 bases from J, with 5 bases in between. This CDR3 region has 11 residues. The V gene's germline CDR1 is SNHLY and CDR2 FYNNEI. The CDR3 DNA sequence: TGTGCCAGCAGTGGAGAGTATGGCTACACCTTC. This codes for CASSGEYGYTF.

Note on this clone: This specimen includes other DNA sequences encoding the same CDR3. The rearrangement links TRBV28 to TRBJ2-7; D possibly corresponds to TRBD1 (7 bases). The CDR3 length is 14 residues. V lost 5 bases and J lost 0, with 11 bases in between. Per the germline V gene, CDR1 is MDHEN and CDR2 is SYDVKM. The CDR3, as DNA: TGTGCCAGCAGTCGACAGGGACTCTCCTACGAGCAGTACTTC. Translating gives CASSRQGLSYEQYF.

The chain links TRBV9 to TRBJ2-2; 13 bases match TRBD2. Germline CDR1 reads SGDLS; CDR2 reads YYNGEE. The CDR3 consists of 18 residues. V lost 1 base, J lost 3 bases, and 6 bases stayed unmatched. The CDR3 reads CASSVTGTSGIDTGELFF. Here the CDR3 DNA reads TGTGCCAGCAGCGTAACCGGGACTAGCGGGATTGACACCGGGGAGCTGTTTTTT.

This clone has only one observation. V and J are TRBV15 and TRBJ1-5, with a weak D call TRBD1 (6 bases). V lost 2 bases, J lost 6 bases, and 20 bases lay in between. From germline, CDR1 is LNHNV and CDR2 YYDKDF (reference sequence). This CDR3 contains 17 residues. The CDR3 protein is CATSRTNRGGASQPQHF. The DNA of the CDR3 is TGTGCCACCAGCAGAACCAACCGGGGGGGGGCTAGTCAGCCCCAGCATTTT.

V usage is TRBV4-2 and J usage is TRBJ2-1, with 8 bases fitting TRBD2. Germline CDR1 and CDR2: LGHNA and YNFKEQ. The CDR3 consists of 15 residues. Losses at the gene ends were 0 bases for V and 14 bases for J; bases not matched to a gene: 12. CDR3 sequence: CASSQDRGGRVIEFF. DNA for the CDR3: TGTGCCAGCAGCCAAGATCGGGGGGGCAGGGTTATCGAGTTCTTC.

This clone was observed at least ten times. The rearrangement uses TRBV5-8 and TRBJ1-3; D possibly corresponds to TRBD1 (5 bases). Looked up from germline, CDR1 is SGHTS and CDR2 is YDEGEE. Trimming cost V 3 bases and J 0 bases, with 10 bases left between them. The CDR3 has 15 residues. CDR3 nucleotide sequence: TGTGCCAGCAGCTACACAGGCTTCTCTGGAAACACCATATATTTT. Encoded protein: CASSYTGFSGNTIYF.

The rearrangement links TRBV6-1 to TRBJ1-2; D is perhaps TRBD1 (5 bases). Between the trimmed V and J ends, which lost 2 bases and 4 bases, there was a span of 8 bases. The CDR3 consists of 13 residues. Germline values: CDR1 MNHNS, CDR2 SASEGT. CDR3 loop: CASSETGPYGYTF. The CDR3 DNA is TGTGCCAGCAGTGAAACAGGTCCCTATGGCTACACCTTC.

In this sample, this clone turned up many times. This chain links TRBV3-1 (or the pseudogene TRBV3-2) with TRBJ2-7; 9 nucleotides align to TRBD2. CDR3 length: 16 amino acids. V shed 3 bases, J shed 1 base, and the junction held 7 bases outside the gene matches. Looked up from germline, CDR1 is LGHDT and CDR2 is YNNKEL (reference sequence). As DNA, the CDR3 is TGTGCCAGCAGCCACCGGGCGGGGGGGTATTCCTACGAGCAGTACTTC. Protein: CASSHRAGGYSYEQYF.

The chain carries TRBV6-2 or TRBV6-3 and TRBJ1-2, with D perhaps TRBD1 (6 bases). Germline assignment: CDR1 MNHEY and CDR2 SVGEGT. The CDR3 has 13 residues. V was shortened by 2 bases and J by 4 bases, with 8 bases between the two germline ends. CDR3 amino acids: CASSYDRSYGYTF. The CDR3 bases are TGTGCCAGCAGTTACGACAGGAGCTATGGCTACACCTTC.

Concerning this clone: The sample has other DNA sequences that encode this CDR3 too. The CDR3 DNA reads as TGTGCCAGCAGCCAACAGCTAGCGGGCGCCCAAGAGACCCAGTACTTC. It specifies CASSQQLAGAQETQYF. V usage is TRBV14 and J usage is TRBJ2-5; 8 nucleotides align to TRBD2. The CDR3 runs 16 residues. Per the germline V gene, CDR1 is SGHDN and CDR2 is FVKESK. The V and J ends lost 2 bases and 1 base, in that order; junction bases with no gene match: 6.

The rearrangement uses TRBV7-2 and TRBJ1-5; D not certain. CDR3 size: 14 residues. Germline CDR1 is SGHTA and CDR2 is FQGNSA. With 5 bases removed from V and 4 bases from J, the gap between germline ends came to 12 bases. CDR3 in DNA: TGTGCCAGCAGCGAGAGGGCCATAAATCAGCCCCAGCATTTT. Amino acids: CASSERAINQPQHF. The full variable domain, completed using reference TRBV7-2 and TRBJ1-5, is GAGVSQSPSNKVTEKGKDVELRCDPISGHTALYWYRQSLGQGLEFLIYFQGNSAPDKSGLPSDRFSAERTGGSVSTLTIQRTQQEDSAVYLCASSERAINQPQHFGDGTRLSIL.

CDR3 sequence (DNA): TGTGCCAGCAGCTTGCCGCAAGAGACCCAGTACTTC. This gives the protein CASSLPQETQYF. This chain links TRBV5-4 with TRBJ2-5, with unresolved D. The CDR3 contains 12 residues. The V and J ends lost 1 base and 2 bases respectively, with 3 bases between them. Germline V gene sequence: CDR1 SGHNT, CDR2 YYREEE (reference sequence).